This TCR beta chain emerged from a study of T cells in Graves' hyperthyroidism and ophthalmopathy. This clonotype was seen ten or more times. Under 3 months was the duration of disease in ophthalmopathy patients, who also had a Clinical Activity Score of at least 3 and a NOSPECS grade of at least 4. Diagnoses rested on clinical symptoms, serum thyroxine and TRAb, thyroid ultrasound and orbital computed tomography. The investigators amplified TCR beta CDR3 regions from RNA transcripts. The TCR CDR3 first-round RT-PCR relied on the HTBI primer set. Each CDR3 protein gets one entry after TCRdb re-called the multiplex PCR reads with MiXCR. The table includes fewer than 750,000 distinct CDR3 sequences, roughly 15% detected once. Germline CDR1 and CDR2: MNHNS and SASEGT. CDR3 length: 16 residues. Trimming removed 6 bases at V and 1 base at J, with 16 bases between.

Material for sequencing was blood. The chain employs TRBV6-1 and TRBJ1-5, with D possibly matching TRBD1 (5 bases). This receptor was identified in a woman aged 45 to 65 with Graves' ophthalmopathy. This CDR3 reads CASREGYGESNQPQHF. The CDR3, as DNA: TGTGCCAGCAGGGAGGGGTATGGGGAAAGCAATCAGCCCCAGCATTTT.